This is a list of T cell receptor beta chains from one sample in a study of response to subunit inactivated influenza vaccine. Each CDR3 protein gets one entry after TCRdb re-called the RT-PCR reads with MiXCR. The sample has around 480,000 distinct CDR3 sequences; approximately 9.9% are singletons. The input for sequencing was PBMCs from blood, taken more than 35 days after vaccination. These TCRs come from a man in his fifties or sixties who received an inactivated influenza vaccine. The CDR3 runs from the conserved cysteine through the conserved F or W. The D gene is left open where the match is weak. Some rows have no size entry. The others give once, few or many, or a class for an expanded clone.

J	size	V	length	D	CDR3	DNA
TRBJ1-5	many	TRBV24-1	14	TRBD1	CATSSTGFNQPQHF	TGTGCCACCAGTTCGACAGGGTTTAATCAGCCCCAGCATTTT
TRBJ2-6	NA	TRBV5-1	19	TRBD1	CASSFLGQGRNSGANVLTF	TGCGCCAGCAGCTTTCTGGGACAGGGGAGGAACTCTGGGGCCAACGTCCTGACTTTC
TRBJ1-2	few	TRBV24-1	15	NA	CATSDPGASNYGYTF	TGTGCCACCAGTGACCCCGGAGCATCTAACTATGGCTACACCTTC
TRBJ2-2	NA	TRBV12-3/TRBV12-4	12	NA	CASGNLGGELFF	TGTGCCAGCGGAAACCTGGGCGGGGAGCTGTTTTTT
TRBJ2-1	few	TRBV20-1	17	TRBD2	CSARGFGLALSYNEQFF	TGCAGTGCTAGAGGGTTTGGACTAGCGCTATCCTACAATGAGCAGTTCTTC
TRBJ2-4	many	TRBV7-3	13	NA	CASSLTGENIQYF	TGTGCCAGCAGCTTAACCGGGGAAAACATTCAGTACTTC
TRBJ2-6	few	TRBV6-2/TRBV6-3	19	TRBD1	CASSNHRDRVHSGANVLTF	TGTGCCAGCAGTAACCACCGGGACAGAGTTCACTCTGGGGCCAACGTCCTGACTTTC
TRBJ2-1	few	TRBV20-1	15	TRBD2	CSASAPGLAVNEQFF	TGCAGTGCTAGTGCTCCGGGACTAGCGGTCAATGAGCAGTTCTTC
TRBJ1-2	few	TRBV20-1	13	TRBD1	CSVPRTGVFGYTF	TGCAGTGTTCCCCGGACAGGGGTGTTCGGCTACACCTTC
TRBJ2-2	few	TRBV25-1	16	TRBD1	CASSVRDRYPTGELFF	TGTGCCAGCAGTGTCCGGGACAGGTACCCCACCGGGGAGCTGTTTTTT
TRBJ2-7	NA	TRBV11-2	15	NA	CASSSWDRPSYEQYF	TGTGCCAGCAGCTCCTGGGACCGGCCTTCCTACGAGCAGTACTTC
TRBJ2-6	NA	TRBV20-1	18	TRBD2	CSARWRGGLLSGANVLTF	TGCAGTGCTAGATGGCGCGGGGGTTTACTCTCTGGGGCCAACGTCCTGACTTTC
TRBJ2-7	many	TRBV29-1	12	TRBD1	CSVETGWNEQYF	TGCAGCGTTGAGACAGGGTGGAACGAGCAGTACTTC
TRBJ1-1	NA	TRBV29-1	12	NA	CSVVEGLTEAFF	TGCAGCGTTGTAGAAGGTCTAACTGAAGCTTTCTTT
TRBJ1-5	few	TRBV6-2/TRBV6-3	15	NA	CASSYPDGGDQPQHF	TGTGCCAGCAGTTACCCCGATGGGGGCGATCAGCCCCAGCATTTT
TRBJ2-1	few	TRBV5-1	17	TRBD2	CASSLDLWAGGDNEQFF	TGCGCCAGCAGCTTGGACCTTTGGGCGGGGGGTGACAATGAGCAGTTCTTC
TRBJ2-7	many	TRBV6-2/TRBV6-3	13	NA	CASSSRPDYEQYF	TGTGCCAGCAGCTCACGCCCCGACTACGAGCAGTACTTC
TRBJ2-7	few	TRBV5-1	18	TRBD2	CASSLRVAGGGETYEQYF	TGCGCCAGCAGCTTGCGGGTAGCGGGGGGCGGCGAAACCTACGAGCAGTACTTC
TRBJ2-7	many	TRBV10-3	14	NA	CAISADRSSYEQYF	TGTGCCATCAGTGCCGACAGGAGCTCCTACGAGCAGTACTTC
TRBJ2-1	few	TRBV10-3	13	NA	CAISDREGDEQFF	TGTGCCATCAGTGACAGGGAAGGAGATGAGCAGTTCTTC
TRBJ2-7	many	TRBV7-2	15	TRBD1	CASSLAGTGVYEQYF	TGTGCCAGCAGCTTGGCCGGGACAGGGGTTTACGAGCAGTACTTC
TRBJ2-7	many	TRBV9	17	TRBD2	CASSPQGRQREGKEQYF	TGTGCCAGCAGCCCCCAGGGTCGCCAGCGGGAGGGAAAAGAGCAGTACTTC
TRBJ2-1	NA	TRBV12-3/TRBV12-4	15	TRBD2	CASRSSGGIYNEQFF	TGTGCCAGCAGGAGTAGCGGGGGTATTTACAATGAGCAGTTCTTC
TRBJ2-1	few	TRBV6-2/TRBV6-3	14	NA	CASSYMGGYNEQFF	TGTGCCAGCAGTTACATGGGGGGCTACAATGAGCAGTTCTTC
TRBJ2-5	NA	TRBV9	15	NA	CASSGSGTAQETQYF	TGTGCCAGCAGCGGCTCCGGGACGGCTCAAGAGACCCAGTACTTC
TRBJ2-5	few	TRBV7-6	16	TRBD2	CASSPLSGGSQETQYF	TGTGCCAGCAGCCCACTCAGCGGGGGGTCCCAAGAGACCCAGTACTTC
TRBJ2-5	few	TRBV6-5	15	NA	CASSYSSALQETQYF	TGTGCCAGCAGTTACTCATCCGCGCTCCAAGAGACCCAGTACTTC
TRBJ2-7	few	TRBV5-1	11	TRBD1	CASSTGQAQYF	TGCGCCAGCAGCACGGGACAGGCACAGTACTTC
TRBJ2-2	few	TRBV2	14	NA	CASSGPGKTGELFF	TGTGCCAGCAGTGGTCCAGGGAAGACCGGGGAGCTGTTTTTT